A selection of T cell receptor beta chains follows, all from one sample in a study of T cell changes during pregnancy in multiple sclerosis. The table came from immunoSEQ multiplex PCR; TCRdb's copy has only in-frame clones and leaves some out. The sample has about 28,000 clones, about 91% seen once. The sample in question was CD4+ T cells from peripheral blood mononuclear cells, obtained in the second trimester of pregnancy. These receptors came from a female donor with multiple sclerosis, enrolled in a pregnancy study. Each CDR3 is given with its conserved first and last residue. D genes are given only for firm matches. Clone sizes are given selectively: once, few, many, or a class where the clone is expanded.

j_gene: TRBJ2-1
v_gene: TRBV30
d_gene: TRBD2
abundance: NA
CDR3aa: CAWSGGLAGYNEQFF
CDR3nt: TGTGCCTGGAGTGGGGGACTAGCGGGCTACAATGAGCAGTTCTTC

j_gene: TRBJ1-5
v_gene: TRBV18
d_gene: TRBD1
abundance: NA
CDR3aa: CASSPDRGRGPQHF
CDR3nt: TGTGCCAGCTCGCCGGACAGGGGAAGAGGGCCCCAGCATTTT

j_gene: TRBJ1-2
v_gene: TRBV5-4
d_gene: NA
abundance: NA
CDR3aa: CASGDAKKGDGYTF
CDR3nt: TGTGCCAGTGGGGATGCTAAAAAGGGAGACGGCTACACCTTC

j_gene: TRBJ2-7
v_gene: TRBV2
d_gene: NA
abundance: NA
CDR3aa: CASKSSPDYEQYF
CDR3nt: TGTGCCAGCAAGTCTAGCCCCGACTACGAGCAGTACTTC

j_gene: TRBJ1-1
v_gene: TRBV5-1
d_gene: NA
abundance: NA
CDR3aa: CASSLDRNTEAFF
CDR3nt: TGCGCCAGCAGCTTGGACAGGAACACTGAAGCTTTCTTT

j_gene: TRBJ2-3
v_gene: TRBV20-1
d_gene: NA
abundance: NA
CDR3aa: CSAPTEDTQYF
CDR3nt: TGCAGTGCTCCGACAGAAGATACGCAGTATTTT

j_gene: TRBJ2-5
v_gene: TRBV27
d_gene: NA
abundance: NA
CDR3aa: CASSLRAQGQETQYF
CDR3nt: TGTGCCAGCAGTTTAAGGGCCCAGGGGCAAGAGACCCAGTACTTC

j_gene: TRBJ1-5
v_gene: TRBV18
d_gene: TRBD1
abundance: NA
CDR3aa: CASSTTGANTPQHF
CDR3nt: TGTGCCAGCTCAACGACAGGGGCAAATACGCCCCAGCATTTT

j_gene: TRBJ2-3
v_gene: TRBV12-5
d_gene: TRBD1
abundance: NA
CDR3aa: CASGLVQGADTQYF
CDR3nt: TGTGCTAGTGGTTTGGTACAGGGGGCAGATACGCAGTATTTT

j_gene: TRBJ2-3
v_gene: TRBV4-1
d_gene: TRBD2
abundance: once
CDR3aa: CASSHLTSGDRAQYF
CDR3nt: TGCGCCAGCAGCCATTTAACTAGCGGGGACCGAGCGCAGTATTTT

j_gene: TRBJ1-2
v_gene: TRBV6-5
d_gene: NA
abundance: NA
CDR3aa: CASRRDANYGYTF
CDR3nt: TGTGCCAGTCGGAGGGATGCGAACTATGGCTACACCTTC

j_gene: TRBJ2-2
v_gene: TRBV5-8
d_gene: NA
abundance: NA
CDR3aa: CASGRGTGELFF
CDR3nt: TGTGCCAGCGGTAGGGGCACCGGGGAGCTGTTTTTT

j_gene: TRBJ2-3
v_gene: TRBV7-8
d_gene: TRBD1
abundance: large
CDR3aa: CASSLEGAGDTQYF
CDR3nt: TGTGCCAGCAGCTTAGAGGGGGCAGGGGATACGCAGTATTTT

j_gene: TRBJ1-6
v_gene: TRBV4-1
d_gene: TRBD1
abundance: NA
CDR3aa: CASSRGYGTDFNSPLHF
CDR3nt: TGCGCCAGCAGCCGGGGGTATGGGACAGACTTTAATTCACCCCTCCACTTT

j_gene: TRBJ2-5
v_gene: TRBV27
d_gene: NA
abundance: NA
CDR3aa: CASGADYEETQYF
CDR3nt: TGTGCCAGCGGAGCCGACTACGAAGAGACCCAGTACTTC

j_gene: TRBJ2-2
v_gene: TRBV2
d_gene: TRBD2
abundance: NA
CDR3aa: CASSPGRVDTGELFF
CDR3nt: TGTGCCAGCTCCCCAGGGAGGGTAGACACCGGGGAGCTGTTTTTT